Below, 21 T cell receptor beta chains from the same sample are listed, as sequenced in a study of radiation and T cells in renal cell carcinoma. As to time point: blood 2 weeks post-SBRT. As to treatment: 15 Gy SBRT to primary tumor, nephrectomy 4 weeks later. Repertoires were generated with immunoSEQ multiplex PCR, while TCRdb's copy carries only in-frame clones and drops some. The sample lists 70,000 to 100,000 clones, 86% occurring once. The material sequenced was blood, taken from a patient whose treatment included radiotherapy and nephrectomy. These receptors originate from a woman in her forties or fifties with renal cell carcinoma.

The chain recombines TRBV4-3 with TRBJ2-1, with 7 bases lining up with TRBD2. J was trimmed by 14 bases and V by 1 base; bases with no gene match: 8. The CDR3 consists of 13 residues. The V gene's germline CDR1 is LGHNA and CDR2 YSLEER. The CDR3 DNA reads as TGCGCCAGCAGCCAAGGAATTAGCGGGCGCGAGTTCTTC. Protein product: CASSQGISGREFF.

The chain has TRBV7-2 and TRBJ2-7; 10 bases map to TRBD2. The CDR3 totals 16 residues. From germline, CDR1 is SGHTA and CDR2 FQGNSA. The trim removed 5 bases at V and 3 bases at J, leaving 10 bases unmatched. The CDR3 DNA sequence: TGTGCCAGCAGCCCGCAGCCCTCTAGCGGGAGCTACGAGCAGTACTTC. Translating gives CASSPQPSSGSYEQYF.

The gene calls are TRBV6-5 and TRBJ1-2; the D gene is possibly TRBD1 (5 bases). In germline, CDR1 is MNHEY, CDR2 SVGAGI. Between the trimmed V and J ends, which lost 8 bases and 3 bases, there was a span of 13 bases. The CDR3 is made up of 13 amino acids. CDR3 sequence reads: CASYSGDYYGYTF. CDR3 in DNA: TGTGCCAGCTACTCCGGGGACTACTATGGCTACACCTTC.

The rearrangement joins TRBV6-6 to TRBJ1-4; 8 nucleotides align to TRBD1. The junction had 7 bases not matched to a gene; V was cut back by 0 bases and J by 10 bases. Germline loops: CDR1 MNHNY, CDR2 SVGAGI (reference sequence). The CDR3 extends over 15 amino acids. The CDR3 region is CASSYSGQDLSKLFF. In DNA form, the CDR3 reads TGTGCCAGCAGTTACTCGGGACAGGACCTCTCAAAACTGTTTTTT.

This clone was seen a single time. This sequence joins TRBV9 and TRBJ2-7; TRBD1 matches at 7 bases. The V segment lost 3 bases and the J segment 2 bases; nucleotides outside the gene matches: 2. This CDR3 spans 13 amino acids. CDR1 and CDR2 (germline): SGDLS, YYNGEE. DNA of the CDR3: TGTGCCAGCAGCGGGACAGGCCCCTACGAGCAGTACTTC. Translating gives CASSGTGPYEQYF.

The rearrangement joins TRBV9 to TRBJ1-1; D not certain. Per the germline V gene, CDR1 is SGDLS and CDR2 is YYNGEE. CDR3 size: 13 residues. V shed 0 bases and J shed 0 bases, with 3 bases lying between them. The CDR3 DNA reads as TGTGCCAGCAGCGTAGATTTGAACACTGAAGCTTTCTTT. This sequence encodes CASSVDLNTEAFF.

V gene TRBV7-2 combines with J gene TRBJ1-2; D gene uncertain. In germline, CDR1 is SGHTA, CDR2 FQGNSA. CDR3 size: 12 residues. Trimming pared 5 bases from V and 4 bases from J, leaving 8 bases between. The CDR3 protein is CASSPRSYGYTF. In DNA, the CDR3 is TGTGCCAGCAGCCCCCGGTCCTATGGCTACACCTTC.

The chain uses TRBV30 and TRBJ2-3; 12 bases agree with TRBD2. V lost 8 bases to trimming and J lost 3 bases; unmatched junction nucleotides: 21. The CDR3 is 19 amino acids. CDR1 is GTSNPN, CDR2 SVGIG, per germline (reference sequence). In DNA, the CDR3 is TGTGCCGCGGGTGATGTCGGGCTAGCGGGGGGGCTGCGGACAGATACGCAGTATTTT. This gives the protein CAAGDVGLAGGLRTDTQYF.

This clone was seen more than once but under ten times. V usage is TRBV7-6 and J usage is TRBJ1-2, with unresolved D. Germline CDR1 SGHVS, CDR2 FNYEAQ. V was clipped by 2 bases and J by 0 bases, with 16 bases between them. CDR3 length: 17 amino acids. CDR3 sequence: CASSLSVRLQPNYGYTF. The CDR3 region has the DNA TGTGCCAGCAGCTTATCCGTAAGGCTTCAGCCTAACTATGGCTACACCTTC.

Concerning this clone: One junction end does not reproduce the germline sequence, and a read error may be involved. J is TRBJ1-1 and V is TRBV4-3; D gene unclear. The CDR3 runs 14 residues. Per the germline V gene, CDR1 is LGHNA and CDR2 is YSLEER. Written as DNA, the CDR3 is TGCGCCAGCAGCCAAGTTAGTCAGAGCGGTGAAGCTCTCTTT. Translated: CASSQVSQSGEALF.

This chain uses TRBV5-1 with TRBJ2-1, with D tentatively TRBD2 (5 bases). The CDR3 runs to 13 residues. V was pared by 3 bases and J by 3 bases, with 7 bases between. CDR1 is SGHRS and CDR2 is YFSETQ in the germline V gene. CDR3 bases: TGCGCCAGCAGCTCGGACTTCTACAATGAGCAGTTCTTC. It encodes CASSSDFYNEQFF.

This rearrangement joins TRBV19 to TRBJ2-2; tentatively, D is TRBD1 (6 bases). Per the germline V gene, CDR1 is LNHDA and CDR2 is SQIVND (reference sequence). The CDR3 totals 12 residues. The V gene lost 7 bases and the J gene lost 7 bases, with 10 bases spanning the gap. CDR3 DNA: TGTGCCAGTAATAGGGGGTTCGGGGAGCTGTTTTTT. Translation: CASNRGFGELFF.

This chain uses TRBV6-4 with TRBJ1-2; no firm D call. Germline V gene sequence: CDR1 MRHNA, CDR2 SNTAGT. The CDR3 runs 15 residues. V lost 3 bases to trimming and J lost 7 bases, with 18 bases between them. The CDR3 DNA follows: TGTGCCAGCAGTGAGAGCCAGGCCGCACTTTCTGGCTACACCTTC. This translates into CASSESQAALSGYTF.

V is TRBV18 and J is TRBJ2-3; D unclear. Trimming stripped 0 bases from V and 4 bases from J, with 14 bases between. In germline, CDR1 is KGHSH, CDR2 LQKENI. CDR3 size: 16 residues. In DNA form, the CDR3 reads TGTGCCAGCTCACCACCGAGGATTCAATTGGCAGATACGCAGTATTTT. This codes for CASSPPRIQLADTQYF.

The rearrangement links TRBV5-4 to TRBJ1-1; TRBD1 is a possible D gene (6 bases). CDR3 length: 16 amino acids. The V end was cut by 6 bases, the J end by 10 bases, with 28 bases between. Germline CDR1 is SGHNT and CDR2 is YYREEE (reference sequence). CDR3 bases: TGTGCCAGCACCTTAGGACAGCCCGGGGAGGCTGACGGAGCTTTCTTT. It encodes CASTLGQPGEADGAFF.

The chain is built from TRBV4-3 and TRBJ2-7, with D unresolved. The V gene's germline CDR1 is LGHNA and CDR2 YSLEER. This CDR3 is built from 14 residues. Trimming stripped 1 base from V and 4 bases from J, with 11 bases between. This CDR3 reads CASSQAPRAYEQYF. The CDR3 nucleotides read TGCGCCAGCAGCCAAGCCCCCCGTGCGTACGAGCAGTACTTC.

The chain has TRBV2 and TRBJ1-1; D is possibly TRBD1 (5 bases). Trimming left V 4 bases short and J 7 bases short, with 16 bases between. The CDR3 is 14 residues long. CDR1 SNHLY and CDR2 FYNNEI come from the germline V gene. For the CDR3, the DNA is TGTGCCAGCAGTGTAAGAAGACTTGGGGGTGAAGCTTTCTTT. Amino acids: CASSVRRLGGEAFF.

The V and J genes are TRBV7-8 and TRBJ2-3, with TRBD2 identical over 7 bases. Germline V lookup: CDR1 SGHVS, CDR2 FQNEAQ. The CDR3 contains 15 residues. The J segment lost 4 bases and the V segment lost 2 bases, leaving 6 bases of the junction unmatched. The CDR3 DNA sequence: TGTGCCAGCAGCTTACCGGCGGGGAGGGCAGATACGCAGTATTTT. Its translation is CASSLPAGRADTQYF.

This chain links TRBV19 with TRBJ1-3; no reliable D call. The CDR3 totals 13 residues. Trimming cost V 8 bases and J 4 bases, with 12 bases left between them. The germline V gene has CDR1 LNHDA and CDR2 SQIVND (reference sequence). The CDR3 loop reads CASSWVEGNTIYF. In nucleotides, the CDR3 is TGTGCCAGTTCATGGGTCGAGGGAAACACCATATATTTT.

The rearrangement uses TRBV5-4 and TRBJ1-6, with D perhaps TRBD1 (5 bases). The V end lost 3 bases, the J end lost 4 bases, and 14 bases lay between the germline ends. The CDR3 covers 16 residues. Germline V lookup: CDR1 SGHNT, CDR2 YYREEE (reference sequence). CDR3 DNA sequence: TGTGCCAGCAGCTCGGCCGGGGCCCTTTATAATTCACCCCTCCACTTT. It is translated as CASSSAGALYNSPLHF. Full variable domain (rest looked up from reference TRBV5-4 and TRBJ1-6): ETGVTQSPTHLIKTRGQQVTLRCSSQSGHNTVSWYQQALGQGPQFIFQYYREEENGRGNFPPRFSGLQFPNYSSELNVNALELDDSALYLCASSSAGALYNSPLHFGNGTRLTVT.

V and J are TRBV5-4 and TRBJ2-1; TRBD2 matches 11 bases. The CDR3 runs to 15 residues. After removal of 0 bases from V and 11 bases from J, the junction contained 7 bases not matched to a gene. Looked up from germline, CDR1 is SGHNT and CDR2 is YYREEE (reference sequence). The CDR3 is CASSLEVGLADQQFF. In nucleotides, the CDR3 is TGTGCCAGCAGCTTGGAGGTGGGACTAGCGGACCAGCAGTTCTTC. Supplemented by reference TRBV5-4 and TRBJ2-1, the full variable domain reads ETGVTQSPTHLIKTRGQQVTLRCSSQSGHNTVSWYQQALGQGPQFIFQYYREEENGRGNFPPRFSGLQFPNYSSELNVNALELDDSALYLCASSLEVGLADQQFFGPGTRLTVL.